Detailed here is one TCR beta chain. Germline values: CDR1 SGHAT, CDR2 FQNNGV. This CDR3 is built from 15 residues. Trimming took off 5 bases at V and 5 bases at J, with 18 bases between the two ends. Method: immunoSEQ multiplex PCR; TCRdb's copy keeps in-frame clones and lacks some. The table records approximately 80,000 clones, about 95% of them present only once. This entry belongs to a study of T cell changes during pregnancy in multiple sclerosis. The receptor comes from a female donor with multiple sclerosis, enrolled in a pregnancy study. V usage is TRBV11-2 and J usage is TRBJ1-2, with D tentatively TRBD1 (5 bases). The sample was peripheral blood, taken in the third trimester of pregnancy. Here the CDR3 DNA reads TGTGCCAGCAGCCCCGGGCGGACACAGGTTTATGGCTACACCTTC. This gives the protein CASSPGRTQVYGYTF.